The source of this T cell receptor beta chain is a study of cytomegalovirus exposure and HLA in healthy donors. Primers included in the PCR were 60 Vbeta and 13 Jbeta primers. Clones were read by immunoSEQ multiplex PCR, and TCRdb kept only the in-frame ones, dropping some. The data show about 130,000 clones, 65% to 85% seen once. This CDR3 contains 14 residues. The V end lost 5 bases, the J end lost 3 bases, and 14 bases lay between the germline ends. Germline lookup yields CDR1 SGHRS and CDR2 YFSETQ. General study points: Presence/absence analyses supposed approximately even sequencing depth among donors.

In the case of this clone: What it binds is not known.

The TCR was taken from a man aged 50-60 years in good health and CMV-seronegative. This chain links TRBV5-1 with TRBJ2-5; possible D gene TRBD2, 5 bases. Specimen: PBMCs. The CDR3 DNA sequence: TGCGCCAGCAGAACCACGGGGATGGAAGAGACCCAGTACTTC. Its translation: CASRTTGMEETQYF.